The subject of this entry is one T cell receptor (beta chain). Plates contained around 200,000 CFSE-labeled responder cells and around 200,000 irradiated, violet-dye-labeled stimulator cells. Profiling relied on immunoSEQ multiplex PCR, and the TCRdb table lists in-frame clones only, not all of them. The table has 11,000 to 15,000 clones, around two fifths seen once; the top ten hold over 12%. These data come from a study of graft-versus-host responses after intestinal transplantation. The CDR3 runs to 12 residues. CDR1 is MNHNS and CDR2 is SASEGT in the germline V gene. The ends were cut back, 5 bases at V and 0 bases at J, with 5 bases in the middle.

This sequence was found in a human patient who received an intestinal transplant. J is TRBJ2-7 and V is TRBV6-1; D remains unclear. The sequenced sample was alloreactive CD8+ T cells from a mixed lymphocyte reaction culture, obtained before intestinal transplant. Subset in this sample: CFSE-low proliferating T cells sorted from roughly six-day pre-transplant mixed lymphocyte reaction (GvH or HvG direction). The CDR3 loop reads CASSSYSYEQYF. The CDR3 DNA sequence: TGTGCCAGCAGTTCGTACTCCTACGAGCAGTACTTC.